This TCR beta chain was documented in a study of T cells after yellow fever vaccination. Findings and limits, study-wide: The presence of abundant clonotypes contaminating from the bulk population was possible in FACS-sorted repertoires. Booster samples showed a return of most primary-vaccination clones (roughly 96% CD4, 70% to 90% CD8). Peaking faster, on day 5 versus 15, the secondary response was nonetheless weaker.

TCRdb used MiXCR to reprocess the 5' RACE reads, holding one entry per CDR3 protein. The top ten hold around 17% of the sample, which has 450,000 to 650,000 distinct CDR3 sequences, 21% seen once. A single count supports this clonotype. Its antigen is as yet unknown. Trimming cost V 8 bases and J 7 bases; bases outside gene matches: 6. CDR3 length equals 13 residues. J is TRBJ2-3 and V is TRBV12-3 or TRBV12-4, with 10 bases that match TRBD2. The TCR sequence derives from a man younger than 35 who received the YFV17D yellow fever vaccine. The specimen was PBMCs, collected about 20 days after the first yellow fever vaccination. CDR3 nucleotides: TGTGCCAGCTATAGCGGGGGGTGGAATACGCAGTATTTT. Translating gives CASYSGGWNTQYF.